These T cell receptor beta chains were read from a single sample in a study of identical twins. TCRdb reanalysed the 5' RACE reads using MiXCR and keeps one entry per CDR3 protein. Among fewer than 250,000 distinct CDR3 sequences listed, about a sixth were seen once. These data were also reused for a study on T cells expressing NK-cell markers.

Specimen: CD8+ T cells sorted from blood. Source of these receptors: a woman under 30 in good health. The CDR3 runs from the conserved cysteine through the conserved F or W. A D gene is named only where the DNA matches it firmly. A clone size is listed for some rows: how often the clone was seen (once, few, many), or a class if it is expanded.

15 TRBJ2-7 . TRBV9 . CASSVGVSPSYEQYF TGTGCCAGCAGCGTAGGGGTGTCTCCGTCCTACGAGCAGTACTTC
17 TRBJ1-6 . TRBV6-5 . CASSQLGGSSYNSPLHF TGTGCCAGCAGTCAACTCGGGGGTAGCTCCTATAATTCACCCCTCCACTTT
13 TRBJ2-3 . TRBV5-6 . CASSPGLIGTQYF TGTGCCAGCAGCCCCGGACTCATCGGTACGCAGTATTTT
14 TRBJ1-2 . TRBV21-1 . CASSKGGRNYGYTF TGTGCCAGCAGCAAAGGTGGCAGAAACTATGGCTACACCTTC
15 TRBJ2-1 TRBD2 TRBV7-9 . CASSSPLAAYNEQFF TGTGCCAGCAGCTCGCCACTAGCGGCCTACAATGAGCAGTTCTTC
15 TRBJ2-1 TRBD2 TRBV9 once CASTVSGSSYNEQFF TGTGCCAGCACCGTTAGCGGGAGCTCCTACAATGAGCAGTTCTTC
15 TRBJ2-7 TRBD2 TRBV5-1 many CASSLEAAGRDEQYF TGCGCCAGCAGCTTGGAGGCCGCCGGGAGGGACGAGCAGTACTTC
16 TRBJ2-1 . TRBV11-1 . CASNPRASNPYNEQFF TGTGCCAGCAACCCAAGGGCCTCTAACCCCTACAATGAGCAGTTCTTC
15 TRBJ2-2 TRBD2 TRBV20-1 . CSAYASGVVNGELFF TGCAGTGCCTATGCTAGCGGGGTAGTTAACGGGGAGCTGTTTTTT
14 TRBJ1-1 . TRBV9 many CASSSSWMNTEAFF TGTGCCAGCAGCTCTTCCTGGATGAACACTGAAGCTTTCTTT
13 TRBJ2-5 . TRBV27 few CASMVLAEETQYF TGTGCCAGCATGGTTTTAGCGGAAGAGACCCAGTACTTC
14 TRBJ2-5 TRBD2 TRBV4-2 . CASSRSGGGETQYF TGTGCCAGCAGCCGAAGCGGGGGAGGAGAGACCCAGTACTTC
14 TRBJ2-7 TRBD2 TRBV7-2 . CASSAGTSVDEQYF TGTGCCAGCAGCGCCGGGACTAGCGTGGACGAGCAGTACTTC
16 TRBJ1-2 . TRBV9 . CASSVDGLQGLDGYTF TGTGCCAGCAGCGTAGACGGGCTACAGGGCTTAGATGGCTACACCTTC
11 TRBJ1-1 . TRBV6-5 . CASGRGVEAFF TGTGCCAGCGGAAGAGGAGTAGAAGCTTTCTTT
15 TRBJ2-4 . TRBV15 few CATSIMSSRGRIQYF TGTGCCACCAGCATTATGTCTAGCCGGGGGCGGATTCAGTACTTC
15 TRBJ2-1 . TRBV5-1 many CASSFSGTGYNEQFF TGCGCCAGCAGCTTTTCTGGGACGGGGTACAATGAGCAGTTCTTC
12 TRBJ2-7 TRBD1 TRBV6-1 . CATDRGVYEQYF TGTGCCACCGACAGGGGGGTCTACGAGCAGTACTTC
12 TRBJ2-7 . TRBV30 . CAWSVDFDEQYF TGTGCCTGGAGTGTCGACTTCGACGAGCAGTACTTC
14 TRBJ2-7 . TRBV5-8 few CASSLADNLYEQYF TGTGCCAGCAGCTTGGCCGACAACCTCTACGAGCAGTACTTC